Shown below are 31 T cell receptor beta chains from a single sample sequenced in a study of shared clonotypes between healthy human individuals. Selected positively for CCR7 and CD45RO-negative, naive CD8 cells excluded terminally differentiated effector memory CD45RA+ cells. Method: immunoSEQ multiplex PCR; TCRdb's copy keeps in-frame clones and lacks some. The table includes about 2 million clones, 85% to 95% detected once. The sequencing sample was made of naive CD8+ T cells sorted from blood. These receptors were taken from a man aged 18 to 35 in good health.

Comment on this clone: The junction does not match germline at one end; this may be a read error. The genes are TRBV7-3 and TRBJ2-7; 8 positions match TRBD1. The germline gives CDR1 SGHTA, CDR2 FQGTGA. This CDR3 is 13 amino acids long. CDR3 DNA sequence: TGTGCCAGCAGCATAACAGGGGGCTACGAGCAGTACTTC. As protein: CASSITGGYEQYF.

The rearrangement joins TRBV9 to TRBJ2-1, with no clear D. This CDR3 is built from 15 residues. Germline V lookup: CDR1 SGDLS, CDR2 YYNGEE. Trimming pared 0 bases from V and 2 bases from J, leaving 9 bases between. This chain's CDR3 is CASSVGAEAYNEQFF. CDR3 DNA: TGTGCCAGCAGCGTAGGGGCAGAGGCCTACAATGAGCAGTTCTTC. Filled out from reference TRBV9 and TRBJ2-1, the complete variable domain reads DSGVTQTPKHLITATGQRVTLRCSPRSGDLSVYWYQQSLDQGLQFLIQYYNGEERAKGNILERFSAQQFPDLHSELNLSSLELGDSALYFCASSVGAEAYNEQFFGPGTRLTVL.

J is TRBJ2-7 and V is TRBV7-9; 8 positions agree with TRBD1. V was pared by 4 bases and J by 0 bases, with 11 bases of the junction left unmatched. Per germline, CDR1 SEHNR and CDR2 FQNEAQ (reference sequence). The CDR3 spans 17 residues. The CDR3 protein is CASSSGQGTSGSYEQYF. As DNA, the CDR3 is TGTGCCAGCAGCTCAGGACAGGGCACGTCAGGCTCCTACGAGCAGTACTTC.

This rearrangement joins TRBV4-3 to TRBJ2-7; D ambiguous. From germline, CDR1 is LGHNA and CDR2 YSLEER. This CDR3 contains 17 residues. V lost 0 bases and J lost 0, with 15 bases in between. CDR3 region: CASSQDLGVGPSYEQYF. Here the CDR3 DNA reads TGCGCCAGCAGCCAAGATCTAGGAGTGGGCCCCTCCTACGAGCAGTACTTC.

The chain couples TRBV11-1 to TRBJ2-3, with 15 bases identical to TRBD2. The V gene end was trimmed by 2 bases and the J gene end by 6 bases; junction bases not matched to a gene: 6. The CDR3 is made up of 17 amino acids. Germline values: CDR1 SGHAT, CDR2 FQDESV (reference sequence). CDR3 in amino acids: CASSLFRTSGGADTQYF. CDR3 nucleotides: TGTGCCAGCAGCTTATTCCGGACTAGCGGGGGGGCGGATACGCAGTATTTT. The full variable domain, with the rest looked up from reference TRBV11-1 and TRBJ2-3, is EAEVAQSPRYKITEKSQAVAFWCDPISGHATLYWYRQILGQGPELLVQFQDESVVDDSQLPKDRFSAERLKGVDSTLKIQPAELGDSAMYLCASSLFRTSGGADTQYFGPGTRLTVL.

Only one count was recorded for this clone. This sequence joins TRBV27 and TRBJ2-1; 9 bases map to TRBD2. The CDR3 length is 14 residues. Germline V gives CDR1 MNHEY, CDR2 SMNVEV (reference sequence). After removal of 6 bases from V and 8 bases from J, the junction contained 8 bases not matched to a gene. DNA of the CDR3: TGTGCCAGCAGCCCGGGACTAGCTTTCGATGAGCAGTTCTTC. Encoded protein: CASSPGLAFDEQFF.

This clone appeared a single time. The rearrangement joins TRBV27 to TRBJ1-1; no firm D call. V lost 6 bases, J lost 7 bases, and 12 bases lay in between. This CDR3 has 12 amino acids. The germline gives CDR1 MNHEY, CDR2 SMNVEV (reference sequence). This chain's CDR3 is CASSSHNDEAFF. CDR3 DNA sequence: TGTGCCAGCAGCTCCCATAACGATGAAGCTTTCTTT.

This clone appeared a single time. Other nucleotide sequences from this sample produce the same CDR3. V gene TRBV6-5 combines with J gene TRBJ2-2, with 8 bases fitting TRBD1. CDR3 length equals 15 residues. Germline CDR1 MNHEY, CDR2 SVGAGI. V lost 6 bases to trimming and J lost 5 bases; unmatched junction nucleotides: 8. The CDR3 nucleotides read TGTGCCAGCAGCTACGGACAGGGCGAAACCGGGGAGCTGTTTTTT. It yields the protein CASSYGQGETGELFF.

This clone was recorded a few times. This rearrangement joins TRBV7-8 to TRBJ2-4, with a weak D call TRBD1 (5 bases). V gave up 0 bases and J gave up 3 bases, with 9 bases separating them. This CDR3 comprises 15 residues. The V gene's germline CDR1 is SGHVS and CDR2 FQNEAQ. CDR3 nucleotide sequence: TGTGCCAGCAGCTTAGCAAGGGGCCGCAAAAACATTCAGTACTTC. Translating gives CASSLARGRKNIQYF. Combining the CDR3 with reference TRBV7-8 and TRBJ2-4 gives the whole variable domain GAGVSQSPRYKVAKRGQDVALRCDPISGHVSLFWYQQALGQGPEFLTYFQNEAQLDKSGLPSDRFFAERPEGSVSTLKIQRTQQEDSAVYLCASSLARGRKNIQYFGAGTRLSVL.

This clone came up once. Other DNA sequences in the same sample also yield this CDR3. The V and J genes are TRBV7-2 and TRBJ2-7; possibly TRBD2 for D (5 bases). Germline V gives CDR1 SGHTA, CDR2 FQGNSA. Trimming took off 1 base at V and 2 bases at J, with 6 bases between the two ends. The CDR3 totals 13 residues. The CDR3 sequence: CASSLGGPYEQYF. CDR3 coding DNA: TGTGCCAGCAGCTTAGGCGGGCCCTACGAGCAGTACTTC. The whole variable domain, filled in from reference TRBV7-2 and TRBJ2-7, reads GAGVSQSPSNKVTEKGKDVELRCDPISGHTALYWYRQSLGQGLEFLIYFQGNSAPDKSGLPSDRFSAERTGGSVSTLTIQRTQQEDSAVYLCASSLGGPYEQYFGPGTRLTVT.

This clone turned up a few times. The chain joins TRBV16 to TRBJ1-3; D ambiguous. There are 17 residues in the CDR3. Trimming took off 1 base at V and 0 bases at J, with 13 bases between the two ends. Per germline, CDR1 KGHSY and CDR2 FQNENV. CDR3 coding DNA: TGTGCCAGCAGCCAATTAGCTAGCGGCTACTCTGGAAACACCATATATTTT. Translating it yields CASSQLASGYSGNTIYF.

The CDR3 is CASSVDRGMNTEAFF. As DNA, the CDR3 is TGTGCCAGCAGCGTAGACAGGGGGATGAACACTGAAGCTTTCTTT. The chain carries TRBV9 and TRBJ1-1, with 8 nucleotides matching TRBD1. This CDR3 region has 15 residues. Germline lookup yields CDR1 SGDLS and CDR2 YYNGEE. V lost 0 bases, J lost 0 bases, and 1 base stayed unmatched.

The CDR3 is CASSQDIATGGTDTQYF. The CDR3 nucleotides read TGCGCCAGCAGCCAAGATATAGCGACAGGGGGCACAGATACGCAGTATTTT. The V gene is TRBV4-1, the J gene TRBJ2-3; 8 bases are shared with TRBD1. CDR3 length: 17 residues. With V trimmed by 0 bases and J by 1 base, 6 bases remained unmatched. Germline assignment: CDR1 MGHRA and CDR2 YSYEKL.

The J gene is TRBJ2-1, the V gene TRBV6-5; TRBD1 or TRBD2 may be the D gene (5 bases each). The CDR3 totals 11 residues. CDR1 is MNHEY and CDR2 is SVGAGI in the germline V gene. V lost 7 bases and J 8 bases, leaving 9 bases between the germline ends. The CDR3 nucleotides read TGTGCCAGCAATATGGGGGATGAGCAGTTCTTC. Its protein is CASNMGDEQFF.

This clone was seen just once. The J gene is TRBJ2-7, the V gene TRBV18, with TRBD1 identical over 8 bases. CDR1 and CDR2 from the germline V gene are KGHSH and LQKENI. V lost 4 bases and J lost 3; bases outside the gene matches: 14. The CDR3 sequence is 17 residues long. CDR3 loop: CASSQQTLDRGGYEQYF. CDR3 nucleotide sequence: TGTGCCAGCTCACAGCAGACTCTCGACAGGGGAGGCTACGAGCAGTACTTC.

This clone was seen only once. The chain is built from TRBV6-6 and TRBJ2-3; TRBD1 matches 10 bases. Unmatched junction bases numbered 8, after V lost 6 bases and J lost 5 bases. CDR1 and CDR2 (germline): MNHNY, SVGAGI (reference sequence). The CDR3 spans 15 residues. CDR3 DNA sequence: TGTGCCAGCAGGCTTGGACAGGGGGAACAAGATACGCAGTATTTT. It specifies CASRLGQGEQDTQYF.

V gene TRBV11-2 combines with J gene TRBJ2-7; weak D call: TRBD1 (6 bases). The CDR3 is 18 residues long. Trimming shortened V by 5 bases and J by 1 base, and 24 bases separated the two germline ends. Germline CDR1 SGHAT, CDR2 FQNNGV. The CDR3 region is CASSQQGTPHKKSYEQYF. The CDR3 nucleotides are TGTGCCAGCAGCCAACAGGGTACCCCACACAAGAAATCCTACGAGCAGTACTTC.

J is TRBJ1-1 and V is TRBV6-1; D is undetermined. V was pared by 2 bases and J by 9 bases, with 10 bases between. The CDR3 sequence is 12 residues long. Germline CDR1 reads MNHNS; CDR2 reads SASEGT. In DNA form, the CDR3 reads TGTGCCAGCAGTGAATCCAGTCCCAAAGCTTTCTTT. It specifies CASSESSPKAFF.

This chain links TRBV6-5 with TRBJ1-3; D not resolved. The germline V gene has CDR1 MNHEY and CDR2 SVGAGI. CDR3 length equals 12 residues. The V and J ends lost 11 bases and 1 base respectively, with 9 bases between them. DNA for the CDR3: TGTGCCCGCGGGGTTTCTGGAAACACCATATATTTT. It specifies CARGVSGNTIYF.

This sequence joins TRBV5-6 and TRBJ2-7, with 7 bases identical to TRBD1. J was trimmed by 3 bases and V by 2 bases; bases with no gene match: 5. The CDR3 is made up of 14 amino acids. CDR1 SGHDT and CDR2 YYEEEE come from the germline V gene. CDR3 loop: CASSLGTVVYEQYF. In DNA form, the CDR3 reads TGTGCCAGCAGCTTAGGGACAGTAGTCTACGAGCAGTACTTC.

This sequence joins TRBV19 and TRBJ1-5, with 7 positions matching TRBD1. CDR3 length: 15 residues. Germline-derived CDR1 and CDR2 are LNHDA and SQIVND (reference sequence). V dropped 6 bases and J dropped 5; count of bases not matched to a gene: 10. The CDR3 region is CASSGTAMGYQPQHF. CDR3 coding DNA: TGTGCCAGTAGCGGGACAGCGATGGGGTATCAGCCCCAGCATTTT.

The chain combines TRBV6-5 with TRBJ2-3, with 9 positions matching TRBD2. The CDR3 is made up of 15 amino acids. V trimming: 6 bases; J trimming: 2 bases; junction bases outside the gene matches: 6. CDR1 MNHEY and CDR2 SVGAGI come from the germline V gene. The DNA of the CDR3 is TGTGCCAGCAGGATTCTAGCGGGGACCACAGATACGCAGTATTTT. Amino acids: CASRILAGTTDTQYF.

As regards this clone: This likely traces to a read error, being one base from a far larger clone. The V gene is TRBV19, the J gene TRBJ2-7; no clear D. The CDR3 runs 13 residues. V was cut by 1 base and J by 8 bases, with 12 bases left in between. CDR1 and CDR2 from the germline V gene are LNHDA and SQIVND (reference sequence). CDR3 residues: CASSIGVAYKQYF. For the CDR3, the DNA is TGTGCCAGTAGTATAGGGGTCGCATACAAGCAGTACTTC.

The chain has TRBV5-4 and TRBJ1-6; tentatively, D is TRBD1 (6 bases). The CDR3 consists of 18 residues. With 0 bases removed from V and 0 bases from J, the gap between germline ends came to 13 bases. CDR1 SGHNT and CDR2 YYREEE come from the germline V gene (reference sequence). The chain's CDR3 is CASSLGPLQGSYNSPLHF. Written as DNA, the CDR3 is TGTGCCAGCAGCTTGGGCCCACTACAGGGCTCCTATAATTCACCCCTCCACTTT. Using reference TRBV5-4 and TRBJ1-6 for the parts outside the CDR3, the full variable domain is ETGVTQSPTHLIKTRGQQVTLRCSSQSGHNTVSWYQQALGQGPQFIFQYYREEENGRGNFPPRFSGLQFPNYSSELNVNALELDDSALYLCASSLGPLQGSYNSPLHFGNGTRLTVT.

As for this clone: This specimen includes other DNA sequences encoding the same CDR3. This sequence joins TRBV5-1 and TRBJ1-2; D perhaps matches TRBD1 (5 bases). Germline loops: CDR1 SGHRS, CDR2 YFSETQ. The V end was cut by 2 bases, the J end by 0 bases, with 8 bases between. This CDR3 is built from 14 residues. The CDR3 DNA sequence: TGCGCCAGCAGCTTTGACAGAGCTAACTATGGCTACACCTTC. Amino acid sequence: CASSFDRANYGYTF. Full variable domain (outside the CDR3, taken from reference TRBV5-1 and TRBJ1-2): KAGVTQTPRYLIKTRGQQVTLSCSPISGHRSVSWYQQTPGQGLQFLFEYFSETQRNKGNFPGRFSGRQFSNSRSEMNVSTLELGDSALYLCASSFDRANYGYTFGSGTRLTVV.

The chain has TRBV6-5 and TRBJ2-3; D not certain. V was trimmed by 4 bases and J by 2 bases, leaving 7 bases between them. The CDR3 runs to 13 residues. Germline CDR1 is MNHEY and CDR2 is SVGAGI. The CDR3 coding sequence is TGTGCCAGCAGTTCCAGCCCCACAGATACGCAGTATTTT. Protein sequence: CASSSSPTDTQYF.

This chain joins TRBV2 and TRBJ1-2; D perhaps matches TRBD1 (5 bases). The CDR3 length is 14 residues. Trimming removed 6 bases from V and 5 bases from J, with 16 bases in between. Germline CDR1 SNHLY, CDR2 FYNNEI. The CDR3 DNA reads as TGTGCCAGCAGAGAATTGAGGGACTTTTATGGCTACACCTTC. It codes for CASRELRDFYGYTF.

The chain is built from TRBV4-2 and TRBJ2-5, with TRBD2 identical over 9 bases. The CDR3 length is 16 residues. With V trimmed by 0 bases and J by 5 bases, 7 bases remained unmatched. Germline CDR1 is LGHNA and CDR2 is YNFKEQ. The CDR3 DNA is TGTGCCAGCAGCCAAGAGCAAGCGGGGGGCGGGGAGACCCAGTACTTC. As protein: CASSQEQAGGGETQYF.

The rearrangement uses TRBV5-8 and TRBJ2-7; TRBD2 is a possible D gene (5 bases). Germline V lookup: CDR1 SGHTS, CDR2 YDEGEE. V was clipped by 5 bases and J by 2 bases, with 17 bases between them. The CDR3 length is 15 residues. The CDR3 here is CASSSFPLEAYEQYF. The CDR3 coding sequence is TGTGCCAGCAGTTCCTTCCCCCTGGAGGCCTACGAGCAGTACTTC.

This rearrangement joins TRBV11-2 to TRBJ2-3; 7 bases are a match to TRBD2. The V and J ends lost 1 base and 3 bases, in that order; junction bases with no gene match: 4. Looked up from germline, CDR1 is SGHAT and CDR2 is FQNNGV. The length of the CDR3 is 15 residues. The CDR3 sequence is CASSLGWGGTDTQYF. The CDR3 DNA is TGTGCCAGCAGCTTAGGGTGGGGGGGTACAGATACGCAGTATTTT.

This clone was recorded once. V gene TRBV2 combines with J gene TRBJ1-2, with D possibly TRBD1 on 6 matching bases. The germline CDR1 and CDR2 sequences are SNHLY and FYNNEI. The CDR3 sequence is 12 residues long. The CDR3 loop is CATVAGEEGYTF. The DNA of the CDR3 is TGTGCGACGGTGGCAGGGGAGGAAGGCTACACCTTC.